These 28 T cell receptor beta chains share one sample of origin, sequenced in a study of blood T cell repertoires in COVID-19. Sequencing used immunoSEQ multiplex PCR; TCRdb keeps in-frame clones, though not all of them. The sample records about 83,000 clones, 86% being singletons. The sequencing sample was made of peripheral blood. These receptors were taken from a woman at least 80 years old in a cohort sampled during active or convalescent COVID-19.

The chain has TRBV30 and TRBJ2-3, with TRBD2 matching over 8 bases. The CDR3 is 13 amino acids. V was clipped by 0 bases and J by 4 bases; unmatched bases: 0. Germline V gene lookup returns CDR1 GTSNPN and CDR2 SVGIG (reference sequence). The CDR3, as DNA: TGTGCCTGGAGTGTCGGGGGGGCAGATACGCAGTATTTT. Residues: CAWSVGGADTQYF.

This clone was seen only once. This chain uses TRBV7-9 with TRBJ2-2; D might be TRBD1 (6 bases). CDR1 and CDR2 (germline): SEHNR, FQNEAQ (reference sequence). The CDR3 is 16 amino acids. Trimming removed 5 bases from V and 5 bases from J, with 18 bases in between. This chain's CDR3 is CASSLLTRGNTGELFF. CDR3 nucleotide sequence: TGTGCCAGCAGCCTTCTCACTAGGGGGAATACCGGGGAGCTGTTTTTT.

A note on this clone: At one end the junction does not follow the germline gene, possibly because of a read error. The rearrangement uses TRBV4-1 and TRBJ2-5, with TRBD1 as a possible D gene (6 bases). The CDR3 is 13 residues long. The germline gives CDR1 MGHRA, CDR2 YSYEKL. CDR3 sequence (DNA): TGCGCCAGCAGCCAAGCCCGGACAGAGGCCCAGTACTTC. It yields the protein CASSQARTEAQYF.

V gene TRBV29-1 combines with J gene TRBJ1-1; D gene uncertain. Trimming removed 6 bases at V and 1 base at J, with 12 bases between. CDR3 length: 13 residues. Looked up from germline, CDR1 is SQVTM and CDR2 is ANQGSEA. The CDR3 nucleotides are TGCAGCGTAAGAAGCGGGCCGAACACTGAAGCTTTCTTT. Translating it yields CSVRSGPNTEAFF.

The V call is TRBV24-1, the J call TRBJ1-2; D is unclear. This CDR3 is built from 12 residues. V was cut by 5 bases and J by 4 bases, with 7 bases left in between. CDR1 is KGHDR and CDR2 is SFDVKD in the germline V gene. This chain's CDR3 is CATSGAGYGYTF. CDR3 bases: TGTGCCACCAGTGGGGCTGGCTATGGCTACACCTTC.

This sequence joins TRBV2 and TRBJ1-1; D is undetermined. Deletions cut 4 bases from V and 0 bases from J, with 9 bases between. The CDR3 is made up of 14 amino acids. Germline values: CDR1 SNHLY, CDR2 FYNNEI. The CDR3 region is CASSVNSMNTEAFF. CDR3 in DNA: TGTGCCAGCAGTGTGAACAGCATGAACACTGAAGCTTTCTTT.

This chain uses TRBV7-9 with TRBJ1-3, with 10 bases aligning to TRBD1. This CDR3 has 15 amino acids. Germline loops: CDR1 SEHNR, CDR2 FQNEAQ (reference sequence). The ends lost 3 bases at V and 4 bases at J; junction bases unmatched: 3. The DNA of the CDR3 is TGTGCCAGCAGCTTCGAGACAGGGGGCGGAAACACCATATATTTT. Translated, it gives CASSFETGGGNTIYF.

The chain carries TRBV5-6 and TRBJ1-5; TRBD1 matches at 7 bases. The CDR3 sequence is 16 residues long. From germline, CDR1 is SGHDT and CDR2 YYEEEE. The V gene end was trimmed by 4 bases and the J gene end by 4 bases; junction bases not matched to a gene: 11. The CDR3 DNA follows: TGTGCCAGCAGCCCTTATGAGGCAGGGGGAAATCAGCCCCAGCATTTT. It specifies CASSPYEAGGNQPQHF.

The chain is built from TRBV7-3 and TRBJ2-1; 10 nucleotides agree with TRBD2. J lost 5 bases, V lost 4 bases, and 20 bases had no gene match. The CDR3 is 20 amino acids. Germline CDR1 and CDR2: SGHTA and FQGTGA. The CDR3 coding sequence is TGTGCCAGCAGCTCCTGGGGTAGCGGGAGGACATCGGAGGTCCACAATGAGCAGTTCTTC. Its protein is CASSSWGSGRTSEVHNEQFF.

The V gene is TRBV10-1, the J gene TRBJ1-1; D gene ambiguous. Germline V lookup: CDR1 WNHNN, CDR2 SYGVQD (reference sequence). CDR3 length: 14 amino acids. The V and J ends lost 2 bases and 1 base respectively, with 8 bases between them. Here the CDR3 reads CASSEGRKNTEAFF. Written as DNA, the CDR3 is TGCGCCAGCAGTGAGGGCAGAAAGAACACTGAAGCTTTCTTT.

The chain couples TRBV6-5 to TRBJ2-3; 7 nucleotides agree with TRBD1. Germline CDR1 and CDR2: MNHEY and SVGAGI. The CDR3 is 14 residues long. V shed 5 bases, J shed 1 base, and the junction held 3 bases outside the gene matches. CDR3 sequence (DNA): TGTGCCAGCAGTCTAGGACAGGGCACAGATACGCAGTATTTT. It yields the protein CASSLGQGTDTQYF.

The sample holds a few counts of this clone. The gene calls are TRBV19 and TRBJ1-6; D perhaps matches TRBD1 (6 bases). CDR3 size: 17 residues. Germline CDR1 reads LNHDA; CDR2 reads SQIVND (reference sequence). The V and J ends lost 3 bases and 0 bases respectively, with 12 bases between them. CDR3 protein: CASSIGPDSSYNSPLHF. CDR3 in DNA: TGTGCCAGTAGTATTGGGCCGGACAGCTCCTATAATTCACCCCTCCACTTT.

The chain has TRBV5-1 and TRBJ2-1, with 10 bases aligning to TRBD2. Germline CDR1 reads SGHRS; CDR2 reads YFSETQ. The CDR3 runs 16 residues. The V segment lost 6 bases and the J segment 0 bases; nucleotides outside the gene matches: 6. CDR3 DNA: TGCGCCAGCAAAGTTATAGCGGGAGGCTCCTACAATGAGCAGTTCTTC. It encodes CASKVIAGGSYNEQFF.

The chain combines TRBV5-8 with TRBJ1-3, with 10 bases identical to TRBD1. V trimming: 6 bases; J trimming: 4 bases; junction bases outside the gene matches: 7. The germline V gene has CDR1 SGHTS and CDR2 YDEGEE. There are 15 residues in the CDR3. The CDR3 loop is CASNMGQGRGNTIYF. CDR3 DNA: TGTGCCAGCAACATGGGACAGGGGAGAGGAAACACCATATATTTT.

CDR3 nucleotides: TGTGCCAGTAGTATCGGCGGGGGAAACACCATATATTTT. Translating gives CASSIGGGNTIYF. V and J are TRBV19 and TRBJ1-3; D ambiguous. The ends were cut back, 3 bases at V and 4 bases at J, with 7 bases in the middle. CDR3 length equals 13 residues. CDR1 LNHDA and CDR2 SQIVND come from the germline V gene (reference sequence).

The J gene is TRBJ2-2, the V gene TRBV18; D may be TRBD1 (5 bases). This CDR3 is built from 15 residues. Between the trimmed V and J ends, which lost 4 bases and 0 bases, there was a span of 9 bases. Germline CDR1 and CDR2: KGHSH and LQKENI. The CDR3 region is CASSRQTANTGELFF. CDR3 bases: TGTGCCAGCTCACGACAGACAGCGAACACCGGGGAGCTGTTTTTT.

The genes are TRBV5-6 and TRBJ1-2; D might be TRBD1 (5 bases). This CDR3 is 16 amino acids long. V was cut by 4 bases and J by 4 bases, with 20 bases left in between. The germline gives CDR1 SGHDT, CDR2 YYEEEE. CDR3 amino acids: CASSRESGGYSYGYTF. In DNA form, the CDR3 reads TGTGCCAGCAGCCGAGAGAGTGGGGGGTACAGCTATGGCTACACCTTC.

This clone was seen just once. The chain recombines TRBV24-1 with TRBJ2-1; TRBD2 matches 14 bases. V gave up 0 bases and J gave up 9 bases; unmatched junction bases: 9. The length of the CDR3 is 18 residues. Germline-derived CDR1 and CDR2 are KGHDR and SFDVKD. CDR3 protein: CATSDLSGLAGGKGEQFF. Written as DNA, the CDR3 is TGTGCCACCAGTGATTTGTCCGGACTAGCGGGAGGTAAGGGTGAGCAGTTCTTC.

This clone was picked up one time. Here the CDR3 DNA reads TGTGCCAGCAGCCCCCAGGGGTCTCGAGGTGATGAGCAGTTCTTC. Its translation: CASSPQGSRGDEQFF. The chain recombines TRBV7-3 with TRBJ2-1, with D possibly matching TRBD1 (6 bases). Germline V gene lookup returns CDR1 SGHTA and CDR2 FQGTGA. The V end was cut by 5 bases, the J end by 8 bases, with 19 bases between. The CDR3 has 15 amino acids.

J is TRBJ2-1 and V is TRBV11-2, with D possibly being TRBD1 (6 bases). This CDR3 is 16 amino acids long. Germline V CDR1 and CDR2: SGHAT, FQNNGV. Trimming cost V 0 bases and J 7 bases, with 16 bases left between them. The CDR3 loop reads CASSLDRAGVVNEQFF. The CDR3 region has the DNA TGTGCCAGCAGCTTAGATCGTGCAGGGGTTGTGAATGAGCAGTTCTTC.

This sequence joins TRBV5-8 and TRBJ1-5, with D uncertain. V lost 8 bases to trimming and J lost 2 bases, with 17 bases between them. CDR1 is SGHTS, CDR2 YDEGEE, per germline. The CDR3 length is 15 residues. CDR3 sequence reads: CASPKGAGGNQPQHF. CDR3 DNA: TGTGCCAGTCCTAAGGGTGCGGGTGGCAATCAGCCCCAGCATTTT. Variable domain in full (rest from reference TRBV5-8 and TRBJ1-5): EAGVTQSPTHLIKTRGQQATLRCSPISGHTSVYWYQQALGLGLQFLLWYDEGEERNRGNFPPRFSGRQFPNYSSELNVNALELEDSALYLCASPKGAGGNQPQHFGDGTRLSIL.

The rearrangement uses TRBV5-1 and TRBJ2-4; TRBD1 matches 8 bases. The germline CDR1 and CDR2 sequences are SGHRS and YFSETQ. The CDR3 runs 15 residues. With 3 bases clipped from V and 0 bases from J, the junction kept 2 bases outside the gene matches. The chain's CDR3 is CASSSQGVAKNIQYF. CDR3 coding DNA: TGCGCCAGCAGCTCACAGGGGGTAGCCAAAAACATTCAGTACTTC.

V is TRBV29-1 and J is TRBJ2-3, with unresolved D. CDR1 is SQVTM and CDR2 is ANQGSEA in the germline V gene. The CDR3 loop spans 12 amino acids. V lost 4 bases to trimming and J lost 0 bases, with 5 bases between them. The CDR3 bases are TGCAGCGTTGGGAGTAGCACAGATACGCAGTATTTT. It codes for CSVGSSTDTQYF.

The V gene is TRBV7-3, the J gene TRBJ2-1; TRBD2 aligns across 12 bases. The CDR3 is made up of 16 amino acids. Germline V gene lookup returns CDR1 SGHTA and CDR2 FQGTGA. V was pared by 0 bases and J by 4 bases, with 1 base of the junction left unmatched. The CDR3 protein is CASSLTGLAGYNEQFF. The CDR3, as DNA: TGTGCCAGCAGCTTAACAGGACTAGCGGGATACAATGAGCAGTTCTTC. Drawing the rest from reference TRBV7-3 and TRBJ2-1, the complete variable domain is GAGVSQTPSNKVTEKGKYVELRCDPISGHTALYWYRQSLGQGPEFLIYFQGTGAADDSGLPNDRFFAVRPEGSVSTLKIQRTERGDSAVYLCASSLTGLAGYNEQFFGPGTRLTVL.

The rearrangement joins TRBV10-3 to TRBJ1-4; D unresolved. Germline lookup yields CDR1 ENHRY and CDR2 SYGVKD. The V gene lost 6 bases and the J gene lost 3 bases, with 8 bases spanning the gap. This CDR3 comprises 13 residues. This CDR3 reads CAIRQAPNEKLFF. DNA for the CDR3: TGTGCCATCAGGCAGGCGCCTAATGAAAAACTGTTTTTT.

The J gene is TRBJ2-7, the V gene TRBV3-1 (or the pseudogene TRBV3-2), with TRBD2 as a possible D gene (6 bases). The germline gives CDR1 LGHDT, CDR2 YNNKEL (reference sequence). This CDR3 is built from 14 residues. The V and J ends lost 0 bases and 6 bases respectively, with 12 bases between them. Here the CDR3 reads CASSQDPGVGEQYF. The CDR3 nucleotides read TGTGCCAGCAGCCAAGATCCGGGAGTCGGCGAGCAGTACTTC.

The CDR3 spells CASSHRGQGRNTIYF. CDR3 coding DNA: TGCGCCAGCAGTCATCGCGGACAGGGGCGCAACACCATATATTTT. The rearrangement links TRBV23-1 to TRBJ1-3, with TRBD1 matching over 9 bases. TRBV23-1 belongs to the ORF category, with a function that is uncertain. With V trimmed by 3 bases and J by 7 bases, 7 bases remained unmatched. The CDR3 is made up of 15 amino acids.

The chain employs TRBV30 and TRBJ1-2, with a possible D match to TRBD1 (6 bases). The CDR3 sequence is 13 residues long. CDR1 and CDR2 from the germline V gene are GTSNPN and SVGIG (reference sequence). V dropped 4 bases and J dropped 8 bases, with 17 bases sitting between them. For the CDR3, the DNA is TGTGCCTGGACCCTACAGGGTTCGGGGGGCTACACCTTC. It is translated as CAWTLQGSGGYTF.